These 7 T cell receptor beta chains were all obtained from the same sample, sequenced in a study of T-cell reconstitution after alpha-beta-depleted transplantation in children. The library targeted TCRbeta and was prepared with unique molecular identifiers. TCRdb itself ran the PCR reads through MiXCR, one entry per CDR3 protein. Of 350,000 to 450,000 distinct CDR3 sequences listed, roughly 20% are singletons. This sample comprised PBMCs from the stem cell graft donor, obtained from the stem cell graft. The source of these receptors is a human donor who donated a stem cell graft to a child with acute myeloid leukemia.

This clonotype came up a few times. V gene TRBV20-1 combines with J gene TRBJ2-1, with 9 bases matching TRBD2. The CDR3 sequence is 14 residues long. Germline V CDR1 and CDR2: DFQATT, SNEGSKA (reference sequence). The ends lost 1 base at V and 6 bases at J; junction bases unmatched: 4. Here the CDR3 reads CSARGASGANEQFF. In DNA, the CDR3 is TGCAGTGCTAGAGGCGCTAGCGGGGCCAATGAGCAGTTCTTC.

The J gene is TRBJ2-7, the V gene TRBV28, with TRBD2 matching 7 bases. Germline-derived CDR1 and CDR2 are MDHEN and SYDVKM. V trimming: 5 bases; J trimming: 6 bases; junction bases outside the gene matches: 13. The CDR3 runs to 15 residues. CDR3 sequence reads: CASSPVFWRESEQYF. CDR3 sequence (DNA): TGTGCCAGCAGTCCCGTTTTCTGGCGGGAGAGCGAGCAGTACTTC.

This sequence joins TRBV7-3 and TRBJ1-1; D remains unclear. This CDR3 spans 16 amino acids. The germline V and J ends were trimmed by 5 bases and 0 bases, with 16 bases remaining between them. Germline V gives CDR1 SGHTA, CDR2 FQGTGA. The CDR3 nucleotides are TGTGCCAGCAGCCCGCATGCTCAAGCTATGAACACTGAAGCTTTCTTT. Translated, it gives CASSPHAQAMNTEAFF.

The chain uses TRBV11-1 and TRBJ1-2; 7 positions match TRBD1. This CDR3 region has 14 residues. After removal of 5 bases from V and 3 bases from J, the junction contained 6 bases not matched to a gene. Looked up from germline, CDR1 is SGHAT and CDR2 is FQDESV (reference sequence). CDR3 protein: CASSPRTGDYGYTF. The CDR3 nucleotides read TGTGCCAGCAGCCCAAGGACAGGCGACTATGGCTACACCTTC.

This clonotype turned up a few times. The chain has TRBV12-3 or TRBV12-4 and TRBJ2-5; D unclear. This CDR3 region has 13 residues. Trimming took 3 bases from V and 3 from J, leaving 8 bases between them. The CDR3 region has the DNA TGTGCCAGCAGTTTTGCGACAAAAGAGACCCAGTACTTC. It codes for CASSFATKETQYF.

The rearrangement joins TRBV4-3 to TRBJ2-2, with TRBD2 matching 7 bases. There are 15 residues in the CDR3. The germline V gene encodes CDR1 LGHNA and CDR2 YSLEER. V shed 4 bases and J 5 bases; nucleotides not matched to a gene: 7. The CDR3 sequence is CASSPVGGSTGELFF. The DNA for the CDR3 is TGCGCCAGCAGCCCCGTGGGCGGGAGTACCGGGGAGCTGTTTTTT.

The rearrangement links TRBV11-2 to TRBJ2-5; TRBD2 aligns across 10 bases. Germline V gene sequence: CDR1 SGHAT, CDR2 FQNNGV. After removal of 4 bases from V and 4 bases from J, the junction contained 15 bases not matched to a gene. There are 18 residues in the CDR3. CDR3 loop: CASSSYLAGAPIGETQYF. The CDR3 DNA is TGTGCCAGCAGCTCCTACCTAGCGGGAGCGCCTATAGGAGAGACCCAGTACTTC.